A single sample gave rise to the 14 T cell receptor beta chains below, sequenced in a study of siplizumab effects on memory and regulatory T cells. Clones were read by immunoSEQ multiplex PCR, and TCRdb kept only the in-frame ones, dropping some. The profile shows around 99,000 clones, approximately 90% of them singletons. The sample consisted of Tregs sorted from blood. The origin of the receptors is a human donor in good health.

The V call is TRBV6-5, the J call TRBJ2-1; no clear D gene. The germline V and J ends were trimmed by 7 bases and 3 bases, with 16 bases remaining between them. The V gene's germline CDR1 is MNHEY and CDR2 SVGAGI. This CDR3 has 15 amino acids. The DNA for the CDR3 is TGTGCCAGCAATCCGACTCGACCCCTCTACAATGAGCAGTTCTTC. Residues: CASNPTRPLYNEQFF.

The chain has TRBV12-5 and TRBJ2-5; no reliable D call. Germline CDR1 LGHNT, CDR2 FRNRAP. The CDR3 runs 11 residues. V lost 4 bases and J lost 7, with 7 bases in between. The CDR3 spells CASGSSGTQYF. In DNA form, the CDR3 reads TGTGCTAGTGGTTCCTCCGGGACCCAGTACTTC.

This chain links TRBV19 with TRBJ2-3; D ambiguous. This CDR3 contains 13 residues. Germline loops: CDR1 LNHDA, CDR2 SQIVND (reference sequence). Trimming removed 2 bases at V and 7 bases at J, with 10 bases between. CDR3 region: CASSISALHTQYF. In DNA form, the CDR3 reads TGTGCCAGTAGTATATCGGCTCTCCATACGCAGTATTTT.

This chain links TRBV9 with TRBJ2-5, with TRBD2 matching 7 bases. J was trimmed by 5 bases and V by 2 bases; bases with no gene match: 9. The CDR3 covers 15 residues. CDR1 and CDR2 from the germline V gene are SGDLS and YYNGEE. CDR3 in amino acids: CASSVSPGGGETQYF. CDR3 in DNA: TGTGCCAGCAGCGTGTCCCCGGGAGGAGGGGAGACCCAGTACTTC.

V gene TRBV25-1 combines with J gene TRBJ2-2; D perhaps matches TRBD1 (6 bases). The CDR3 has 15 residues. Germline V lookup: CDR1 MGHDK, CDR2 SYGVNS. Trimming took off 1 base at V and 5 bases at J, with 11 bases between the two ends. CDR3 coding DNA: TGTGCCAGCAGTGAATCCGACAGGTTGACCGGGGAGCTGTTTTTT. Translation: CASSESDRLTGELFF. Looking up the rest from reference TRBV25-1 and TRBJ2-2 gives the full variable domain: EADIYQTPRYLVIGTGKKITLECSQTMGHDKMYWYQQDPGMELHLIHYSYGVNSTEKGDLSSESTVSRIRTEHFPLTLESARPSHTSQYLCASSESDRLTGELFFGEGSRLTVL.

The CDR3 sequence: CASSPFLFPIPRWGEQYF. CDR3 nucleotides: TGTGCCAGCAGCCCCTTTCTGTTCCCAATACCTCGATGGGGCGAGCAGTACTTC. V usage is TRBV14 and J usage is TRBJ2-7; D gene uncertain. V was trimmed by 4 bases and J by 6 bases, leaving 28 bases between them. From germline, CDR1 is SGHDN and CDR2 FVKESK. The CDR3 loop spans 18 amino acids.

The chain couples TRBV15 to TRBJ2-7; 8 positions match TRBD2. The CDR3 totals 18 residues. CDR1 and CDR2 (germline): LNHNV, YYDKDF (reference sequence). V dropped 1 base and J dropped 2; count of bases not matched to a gene: 13. The CDR3 reads CATSRGYGSGGYPYEQYF. DNA for the CDR3: TGTGCCACCAGCAGAGGGTACGGGAGCGGGGGTTACCCCTACGAGCAGTACTTC.

A single count supports this clone. The CDR3 sequence is CASSLVAAGGTGELFF. CDR3 in DNA: TGCGCCAGCAGCTTGGTCGCGGCGGGGGGAACCGGGGAGCTGTTTTTT. The chain links TRBV5-1 to TRBJ2-2; 8 positions agree with TRBD2. This CDR3 contains 16 residues. After removal of 0 bases from V and 5 bases from J, the junction contained 6 bases not matched to a gene. Germline V gene data show CDR1 as SGHRS and CDR2 as YFSETQ.

Regarding this clone: A read error may produce the germline difference seen at one junction end. The genes are TRBV25-1 and TRBJ2-3; 9 bases fit TRBD2. The germline V gene has CDR1 MGHDK and CDR2 SYGVNS. The CDR3 is 17 residues long. CDR3 nucleotide sequence: TGTGCCAGCAGTGAAGTGAGGGTGGGACTAGCCCCTAATTCGATCCATTTT. Translating it yields CASSEVRVGLAPNSIHF. The variable domain in full, completed from reference TRBV25-1 and TRBJ2-3, reads EADIYQTPRYLVIGTGKKITLECSQTMGHDKMYWYQQDPGMELHLIHYSYGVNSTEKGDLSSESTVSRIRTEHFPLTLESARPSHTSQYLCASSEVRVGLAPNSIHFGPGTRLTVL.

This clone is a singleton in its sample. This chain connects TRBV5-1 to TRBJ2-1; D not certain. Germline V gene data show CDR1 as SGHRS and CDR2 as YFSETQ. V lost 1 base, J lost 10 bases, and 6 bases lay in between. The CDR3 is 11 residues long. The CDR3 DNA sequence: TGCGCCAGCAGCTTGCAAGGGGAGCAGTTCTTC. It specifies CASSLQGEQFF.

The rearrangement uses TRBV5-1 and TRBJ2-1, with D perhaps given as TRBD1 or TRBD2 (7 bases each). CDR3 length: 15 residues. CDR1 and CDR2 from the germline V gene are SGHRS and YFSETQ. Trimming removed 1 base at V and 9 bases at J, with 17 bases between. The CDR3 coding sequence is TGCGCCAGCAGCTTGCTTCCAGCGGGACAGACTGAGCAGTTCTTC. Translation: CASSLLPAGQTEQFF.

The chain combines TRBV6-1 with TRBJ1-2, with a tentative D call TRBD1 (5 bases). The CDR3 sequence is 12 residues long. Germline V gives CDR1 MNHNS, CDR2 SASEGT. V lost 2 bases and J 10 bases, leaving 11 bases between the germline ends. CDR3 bases: TGTGCCAGCAGTGAACTGACAGTCGACTACACCTTC. This translates into CASSELTVDYTF.

This clone showed up just once. V gene TRBV6-5 combines with J gene TRBJ2-1, with a tentative D call TRBD1 (6 bases). CDR3 length: 15 residues. Germline V CDR1 and CDR2: MNHEY, SVGAGI. V was trimmed by 6 bases and J by 2 bases, leaving 14 bases between them. The chain's CDR3 is CASRTTQGTYNEQFF. CDR3 in DNA: TGTGCCAGCAGAACTACACAGGGCACCTACAATGAGCAGTTCTTC.

J is TRBJ1-1 and V is TRBV12-5, with 7 bases aligning to TRBD1. Germline V gives CDR1 LGHNT, CDR2 FRNRAP. This CDR3 has 15 amino acids. Trimming cost V 2 bases and J 5 bases; bases outside gene matches: 8. DNA of the CDR3: TGTGCTAGTGGTTTGCCCAAAAAGGGGGCGACTGAAGCTTTCTTT. Amino acid sequence: CASGLPKKGATEAFF.